The entry below gives a single T cell receptor (beta chain) sequence along with its context. No antigen is known for it. No much larger clone exists at a distance of one base, and base qualities are not known. Read against the paper, the sample's time point label means: more than 3 weeks on oral tofacitinib. What this sample's treatment or condition label stands for: oral pan-JAK inhibitor, 5-10 mg twice daily. Peripheral blood and lesional scalp punch biopsies were obtained from patients with alopecia areata. PBMCs were isolated by density centrifugation and stained for CD3, CD4 and CD8, and CD4+ and CD8+ T cells were sorted on a FACSAria. The library was built by means of the immunoSEQ multiplex PCR assay. RNA was extracted from all samples and reverse transcribed into cDNA, which served as template for TCR sequencing. SuperScript III was used for first-strand cDNA synthesis, primed with a 2:1 mix of oligo-dT and random hexamers. A synthetic immune receptor repertoire was used to gauge amplification bias, and whatever bias remained was removed computationally. In the paper's pipeline: After raw reads were preprocessed to remove errors, the CDR3 was defined following IMGT conventions as running from the conserved cysteine to phenylalanine. Clonality was computed by normalizing Shannon entropy by log2 of the number of productive unique TCRs and subtracting the result from 1. CD4 or CD8 identity of scalp clones was inferred by cross-referencing scalp TCRbeta sequences with sorted blood CD4 and CD8 repertoires. What TCRdb holds here is the immuneACCESS table cut down to in-frame rearrangements. Part of the clones is not present; checked against another copy, under half of the missing clones reflect an unresolved V gene, and the others are unexplained. That table gives V, J and clone size, and the DNA gave D and trimming. Present in this sample are some 200,000 clones, more than 45% of which were seen just once. Of the sample, 1.5% to 2% is held by the ten largest clones.

The data stem from a study of CD8+ T cells in alopecia areata (dated by TCRdb to 2017 to 2018). For context, the study as a whole: The treated patients took part in an open-label pilot trial in which moderate-to-severe alopecia areata was treated with oral tofacitinib at 5 to 10 mg twice daily. Clonality in the scalp was compared among normal scalp (n=4), patchy alopecia areata scalp (n=8), and alopecia totalis/universalis scalp (n=8). High-throughput TCRbeta sequencing was used to examine T cell clonal expansion in alopecia areata in both the C3H/HeJ mouse model and human patients. For the treated patients, the SALT score, which quantifies what percentage of scalp surface area is affected, served as the measure of disease severity. RNA was extracted with the PAXgene miRNA kit for fixed scalp, the miRNeasy kit for PBMCs, and the RNeasy kit for mouse skin. On the human side, TCRbeta sequencing was run on scalp tissue and on sorted CD4+ and CD8+ peripheral blood T cells from healthy controls and from alopecia areata patients with either patchy or totalis/universalis disease. Patients received tofacitinib for 6 to 18 months and were then followed off drug for 6 months to check for delayed response and recurrence. Biopsies were taken from tofacitinib-treated patients at baseline and at 4 and 24 weeks of treatment, and a later scalp biopsy was taken in several of the tofacitinib-treated patients. TCRbeta CDR3 regions were amplified by immunoSEQ multiplex PCR with 35 Vbeta forward and 13 Jbeta reverse primers.

General conclusions and limits of the study: Scalp TCR repertoire analysis is complicated because resident alphabeta T cells in normal human skin are also sequenced, whereas mouse skin is dominated by gammadelta T cells. Tofacitinib significantly lowered scalp clonality and the number of expanded CD8+ clones among the top 100 scalp clones. Many expanded lesional clones were found to persist in scalp and blood during tofacitinib treatment, and relapse after treatment cessation may be partly explained by this persistence. Higher clonality and more expanded CD8+ clones were observed in lesional scalp than in normal scalp, particularly in alopecia totalis/universalis, a finding suggestive of antigenic drive. Because the treated cohort was small and had just a single nonresponder, larger studies are needed to establish links between baseline CD8+ expansion and response. TCR sequences shared between patients were less clear than in mice, possibly partly because of HLA diversity in the patient population.

Including cysteine and phenylalanine, the CDR3 has 11 amino acids. Kept here is only the CDR3 DNA, which spans 33 bases and is read in frame from base 1. The junction carries 7 bases between V and J, which are trimmed by 1 base and 7 bases respectively. The CDR1 and CDR2 encoded by the germline V gene (reference sequence) are DFQATT and SNEGSKA. Source: CD4+ T cells sorted from blood, taken at week 4, from a patient treated with tofacitinib. The receptor was derived from a human donor with alopecia areata. This chain is built from TRBV20-1 and TRBJ1-1, with no confident D gene call. The CDR3 region has the sequence CSARGVYEAFF. The sequenced DNA: TGCAGTGCTAGAGGGGTTTATGAAGCTTTCTTT.